A selection of T cell receptor beta chains follows, all from one sample in a study of PD-1 blockade in classical Hodgkin lymphoma. The repertoire was sequenced with immunoSEQ multiplex PCR; TCRdb's copy has only in-frame clones and lacks some. The profile shows about 97,000 clones, roughly 88% of them singletons. The starting material was peripheral blood mononuclear cells (PBMCs), obtained at baseline. The receptors come from a human donor with classical Hodgkin lymphoma. CDR3s include the opening cysteine and the closing phenylalanine or tryptophan.

cdr3_length: 13
v_call: TRBV7-9
cdr3_aa: CASSRPRGTEAFF

cdr3_length: 13
v_call: TRBV7-9
cdr3_aa: CASSPYRAGELFF

cdr3_length: 15
v_call: TRBV5-8
cdr3_aa: CASSLGSGAYNEQFF

cdr3_length: 18
v_call: TRBV7-2
cdr3_aa: CASSRGGGPRSGANVLTF

cdr3_length: 13
v_call: TRBV5-1
cdr3_aa: CASSLSVGETQYF

cdr3_length: 13
v_call: TRBV6-1
cdr3_aa: CASSGPYTYEQYF

cdr3_length: 14
v_call: TRBV5-1
cdr3_aa: CASSGGAGTDTQYF

cdr3_length: 14
v_call: TRBV10-2
cdr3_aa: CASSEWLARGEQFF

cdr3_length: 15
v_call: TRBV11-2
cdr3_aa: CASSSGQGANEKLFF

cdr3_length: 15
v_call: TRBV7-2
cdr3_aa: CASSLGLWQGYEQYF

cdr3_length: 15
v_call: TRBV7-9
cdr3_aa: CASSLATGDTDTQYF

cdr3_length: 14
v_call: TRBV19
cdr3_aa: CASSTGLPNYGYTF

cdr3_length: 14
v_call: TRBV7-6
cdr3_aa: CASSPRVAGETQYF

cdr3_length: 14
v_call: TRBV10-3
cdr3_aa: CAIRGPGDTYEQYF

cdr3_length: 13
v_call: TRBV29-1
cdr3_aa: CSVTRDGNYGYTF

cdr3_length: 14
v_call: TRBV4-1
cdr3_aa: CASSQGGVYNEQFF

cdr3_length: 14
v_call: TRBV11-3
cdr3_aa: CASSLSGTNTEAFF